The sample holds one count of the clone carrying this T cell receptor beta chain. Time point defined: blood 4 weeks post-SBRT, at nephrectomy. Described treatment: 15 Gy SBRT to primary tumor, nephrectomy 4 weeks later. The CDR3 is 15 amino acids. The source of the sample is a study of radiation and T cells in renal cell carcinoma. The method was immunoSEQ multiplex PCR; TCRdb's version includes in-frame clones alone and lacks a portion of them. The sample yields over 85,000 clones, 85% seen once. The material was blood, obtained from a patient whose treatment included radiotherapy and nephrectomy. This clonotype originated in a man aged 50 to 59 with renal cell carcinoma. The chain carries TRBV1 and TRBJ2-3; the table's D call of TRBD1 was not tested on the DNA. TRBV1 is described as a pseudogene. DNA for the CDR3: TGCACCAGCAGCCAAGTTTGTTGGTTGGCCCATACGCAGTATTTT. It yields the protein CTSSQVCWLAHTQYF.